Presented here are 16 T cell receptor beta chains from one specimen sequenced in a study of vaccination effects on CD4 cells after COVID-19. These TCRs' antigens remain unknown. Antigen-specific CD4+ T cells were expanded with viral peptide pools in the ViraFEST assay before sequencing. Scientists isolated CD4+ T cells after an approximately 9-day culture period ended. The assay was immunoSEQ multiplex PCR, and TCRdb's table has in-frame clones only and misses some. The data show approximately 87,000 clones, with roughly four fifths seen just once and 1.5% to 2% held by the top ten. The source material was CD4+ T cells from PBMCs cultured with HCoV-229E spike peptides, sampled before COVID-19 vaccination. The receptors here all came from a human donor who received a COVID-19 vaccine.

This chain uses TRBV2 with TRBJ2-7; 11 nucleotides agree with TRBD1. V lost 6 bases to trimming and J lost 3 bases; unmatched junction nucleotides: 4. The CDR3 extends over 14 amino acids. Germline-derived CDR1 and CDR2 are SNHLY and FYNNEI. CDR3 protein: CASRRDRGYYEQYV. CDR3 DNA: TGTGCCAGCAGGCGGGACAGGGGGTACTACGAGCAGTACGTC.

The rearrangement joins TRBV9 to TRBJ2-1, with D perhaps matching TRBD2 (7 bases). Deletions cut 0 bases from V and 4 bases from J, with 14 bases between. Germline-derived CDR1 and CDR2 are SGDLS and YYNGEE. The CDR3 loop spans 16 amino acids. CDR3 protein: CASSVAARGGYNEQFF. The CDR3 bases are TGTGCCAGCAGCGTAGCTGCAAGGGGGGGGTACAATGAGCAGTTCTTC.

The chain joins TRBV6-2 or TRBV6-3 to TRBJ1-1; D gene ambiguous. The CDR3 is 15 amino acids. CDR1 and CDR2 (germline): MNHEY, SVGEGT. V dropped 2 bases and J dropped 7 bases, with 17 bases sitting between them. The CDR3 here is CASSYPRGVVFEAFF. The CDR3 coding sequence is TGTGCCAGCAGTTACCCTAGAGGCGTAGTCTTTGAAGCTTTCTTT.

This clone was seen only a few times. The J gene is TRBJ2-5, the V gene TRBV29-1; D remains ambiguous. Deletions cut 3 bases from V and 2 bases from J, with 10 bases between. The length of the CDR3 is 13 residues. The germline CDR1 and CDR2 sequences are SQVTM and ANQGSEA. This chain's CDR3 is CSVEGWAQETQYF. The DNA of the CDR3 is TGCAGCGTTGAGGGGTGGGCTCAAGAGACCCAGTACTTC.

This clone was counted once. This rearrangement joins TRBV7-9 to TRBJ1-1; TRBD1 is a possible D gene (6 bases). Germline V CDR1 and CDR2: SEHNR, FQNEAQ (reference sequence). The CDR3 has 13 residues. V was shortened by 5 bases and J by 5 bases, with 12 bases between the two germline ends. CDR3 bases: TGTGCCAGCAGCCAAAGGGGGGAAACTGAAGCTTTCTTT. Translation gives CASSQRGETEAFF.

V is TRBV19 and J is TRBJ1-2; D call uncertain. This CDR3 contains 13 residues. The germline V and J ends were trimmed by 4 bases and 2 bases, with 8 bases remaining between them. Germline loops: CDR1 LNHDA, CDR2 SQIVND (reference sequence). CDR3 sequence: CASSTTGNYGYTF. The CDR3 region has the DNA TGTGCCAGTAGTACGACCGGCAACTATGGCTACACCTTC.

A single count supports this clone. This CDR3 is CASSPPPEGNTIYF. The CDR3 coding sequence is TGTGCCAGCAGCCCCCCTCCGGAGGGAAACACCATATATTTT. The rearrangement uses TRBV28 and TRBJ1-3; the D is unclear. The V gene's germline CDR1 is MDHEN and CDR2 SYDVKM. The V end was cut by 6 bases, the J end by 4 bases, with 13 bases between. The CDR3 totals 14 residues. Looking up the rest from reference TRBV28 and TRBJ1-3 gives the full variable domain: DVKVTQSSRYLVKRTGEKVFLECVQDMDHENMFWYRQDPGLGLRLIYFSYDVKMKEKGDIPEGYSVSREKKERFSLILESASTNQTSMYLCASSPPPEGNTIYFGEGSWLTVV.

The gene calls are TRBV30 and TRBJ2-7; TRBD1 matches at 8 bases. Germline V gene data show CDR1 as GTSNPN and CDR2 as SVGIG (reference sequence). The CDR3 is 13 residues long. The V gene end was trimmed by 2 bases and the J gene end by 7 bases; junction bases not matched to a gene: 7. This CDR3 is CAWSPDRGREQYV. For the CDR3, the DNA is TGTGCCTGGAGTCCAGACAGGGGTCGGGAGCAGTACGTC.

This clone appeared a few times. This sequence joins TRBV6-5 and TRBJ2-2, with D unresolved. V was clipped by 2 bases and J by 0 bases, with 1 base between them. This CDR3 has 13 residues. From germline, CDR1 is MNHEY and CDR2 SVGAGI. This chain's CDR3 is CASSYPNTGELFF. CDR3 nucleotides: TGTGCCAGCAGTTACCCGAACACCGGGGAGCTGTTTTTT.

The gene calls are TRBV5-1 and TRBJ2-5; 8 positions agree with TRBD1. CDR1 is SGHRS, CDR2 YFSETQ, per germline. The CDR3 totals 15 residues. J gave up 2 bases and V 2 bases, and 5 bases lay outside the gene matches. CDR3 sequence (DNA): TGCGCCAGCAGCTTACTTACAGGGGGGCAAGAGACCCAGTACTTC. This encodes CASSLLTGGQETQYF. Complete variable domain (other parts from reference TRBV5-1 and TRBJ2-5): KAGVTQTPRYLIKTRGQQVTLSCSPISGHRSVSWYQQTPGQGLQFLFEYFSETQRNKGNFPGRFSGRQFSNSRSEMNVSTLELGDSALYLCASSLLTGGQETQYFGPGTRLLVL.

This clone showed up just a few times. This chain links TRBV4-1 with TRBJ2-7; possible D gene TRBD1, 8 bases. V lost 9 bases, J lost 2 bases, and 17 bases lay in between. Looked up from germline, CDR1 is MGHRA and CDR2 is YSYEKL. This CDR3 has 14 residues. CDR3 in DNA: TGCGCCAGTATTACAGGGGGGGGACCCTACGAGCAGTACGTC. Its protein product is CASITGGGPYEQYV.

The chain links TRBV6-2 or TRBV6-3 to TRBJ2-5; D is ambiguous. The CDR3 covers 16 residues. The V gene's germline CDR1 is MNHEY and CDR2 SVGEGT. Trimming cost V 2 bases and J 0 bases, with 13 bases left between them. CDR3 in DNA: TGTGCCAGCAGTTACCCCTCGGATACGTACCAAGAGACCCAGTACTTC. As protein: CASSYPSDTYQETQYF.

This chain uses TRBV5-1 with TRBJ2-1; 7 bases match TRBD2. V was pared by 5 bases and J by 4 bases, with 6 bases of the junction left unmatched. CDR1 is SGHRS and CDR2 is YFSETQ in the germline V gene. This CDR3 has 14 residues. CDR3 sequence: CASSSGGGYNEQFF. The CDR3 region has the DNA TGCGCCAGCAGTTCGGGCGGGGGATACAATGAGCAGTTCTTC. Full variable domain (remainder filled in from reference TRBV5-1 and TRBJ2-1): KAGVTQTPRYLIKTRGQQVTLSCSPISGHRSVSWYQQTPGQGLQFLFEYFSETQRNKGNFPGRFSGRQFSNSRSEMNVSTLELGDSALYLCASSSGGGYNEQFFGPGTRLTVL.

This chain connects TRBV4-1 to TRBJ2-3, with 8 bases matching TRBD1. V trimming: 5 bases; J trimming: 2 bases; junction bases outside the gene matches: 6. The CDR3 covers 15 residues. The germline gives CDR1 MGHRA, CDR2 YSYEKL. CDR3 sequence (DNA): TGCGCCAGCAGCTCGAGGACAGGGAACACAGATACGCAGTATTTT. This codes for CASSSRTGNTDTQYF.

DNA of the CDR3: TGCGCCAGCAGCAGACCGGGACAGGGGGTCGGGGAGCTGTTTTTT. Protein sequence: CASSRPGQGVGELFF. The chain joins TRBV5-1 to TRBJ2-2; 11 positions match TRBD1. This CDR3 is built from 15 residues. V dropped 4 bases and J dropped 7; count of bases not matched to a gene: 6. CDR1 and CDR2 from the germline V gene are SGHRS and YFSETQ.

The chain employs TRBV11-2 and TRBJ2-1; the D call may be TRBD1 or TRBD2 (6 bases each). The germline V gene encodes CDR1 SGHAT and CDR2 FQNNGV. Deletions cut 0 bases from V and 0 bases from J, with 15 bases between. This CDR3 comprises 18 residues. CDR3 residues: CASSLDPGALSSYNEQFF. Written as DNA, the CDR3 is TGTGCCAGCAGCTTAGATCCGGGGGCCTTGAGCTCCTACAATGAGCAGTTCTTC.